The source of this T cell receptor beta chain is a study of cytomegalovirus exposure and HLA in healthy donors. PCR amplification relied on 60 Vbeta primers (plus 13 Jbeta primers). Assay: immunoSEQ multiplex PCR; the TCRdb copy retains only in-frame clones and omits some. There are 95,000 to 100,000 clones in the sample; around three quarters occur only once, and roughly 17% lies in the top ten. Study-wide results and limits: A few of the chains that were CMV-associated were confirmed in vitro to be specific for CMV antigens. In an earlier analysis, about 90% or about 30%: the productive usage of most TCR beta V segments.

On this clone: Its antigen is undetermined.

V shed 7 bases, J shed 3 bases, and the junction held 15 bases outside the gene matches. The CDR3 length is 16 residues. Germline values: CDR1 SEHNR, CDR2 FQNEAQ (reference sequence). This clonotype originated in a man between 60 and 75 years old in good health and CMV-seropositive. The sample comprised PBMCs. This sequence joins TRBV7-9 and TRBJ2-7; the match to TRBD2 covers 7 bases. The CDR3 DNA follows: TGTGCCAGCAATCGGGGAGGGGCGGGGGATAGCTACGAGCAGTACTTC. Translated: CASNRGGAGDSYEQYF. Supplemented by reference TRBV7-9 and TRBJ2-7, the full variable domain reads DTGVSQNPRHKITKRGQNVTFRCDPISEHNRLYWYRQTLGQGPEFLTYFQNEAQLEKSRLLSDRFSAERPKGSFSTLEIQRTEQGDSAMYLCASNRGGAGDSYEQYFGPGTRLTVT.